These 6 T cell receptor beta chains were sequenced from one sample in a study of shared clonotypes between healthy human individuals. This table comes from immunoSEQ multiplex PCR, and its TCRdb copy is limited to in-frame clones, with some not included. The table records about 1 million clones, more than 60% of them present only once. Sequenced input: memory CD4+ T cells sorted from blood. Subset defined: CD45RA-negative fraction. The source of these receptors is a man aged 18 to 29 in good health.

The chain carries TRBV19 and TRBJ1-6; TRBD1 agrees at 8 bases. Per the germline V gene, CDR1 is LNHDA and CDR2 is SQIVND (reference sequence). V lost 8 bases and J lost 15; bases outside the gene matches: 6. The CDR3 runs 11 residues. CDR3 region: CASGTGLVLHF. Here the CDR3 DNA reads TGTGCCAGTGGGACAGGCCTTGTCCTCCACTTT.

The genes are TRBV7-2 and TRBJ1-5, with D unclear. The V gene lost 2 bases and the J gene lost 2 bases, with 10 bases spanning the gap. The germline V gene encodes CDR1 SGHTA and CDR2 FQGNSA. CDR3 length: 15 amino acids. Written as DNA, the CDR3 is TGTGCCAGCAGCTTAAGGTCGGGCGGCAATCAGCCCCAGCATTTT. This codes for CASSLRSGGNQPQHF. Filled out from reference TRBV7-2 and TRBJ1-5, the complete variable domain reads GAGVSQSPSNKVTEKGKDVELRCDPISGHTALYWYRQSLGQGLEFLIYFQGNSAPDKSGLPSDRFSAERTGGSVSTLTIQRTQQEDSAVYLCASSLRSGGNQPQHFGDGTRLSIL.

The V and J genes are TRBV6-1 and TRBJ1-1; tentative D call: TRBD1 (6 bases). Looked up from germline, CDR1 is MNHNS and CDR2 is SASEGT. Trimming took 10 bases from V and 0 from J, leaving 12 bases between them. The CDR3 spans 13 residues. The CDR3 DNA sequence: TGTGCCACCAGGGGTCACATGAACACTGAAGCTTTCTTT. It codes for CATRGHMNTEAFF.

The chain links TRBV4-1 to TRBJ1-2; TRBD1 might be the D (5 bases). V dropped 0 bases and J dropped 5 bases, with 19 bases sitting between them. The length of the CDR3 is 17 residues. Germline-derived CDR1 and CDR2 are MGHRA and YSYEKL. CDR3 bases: TGCGCCAGCAGCCAAGATGCGTGGGGCAAGGTTGGGTATGGCTACACCTTC. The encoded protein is CASSQDAWGKVGYGYTF.

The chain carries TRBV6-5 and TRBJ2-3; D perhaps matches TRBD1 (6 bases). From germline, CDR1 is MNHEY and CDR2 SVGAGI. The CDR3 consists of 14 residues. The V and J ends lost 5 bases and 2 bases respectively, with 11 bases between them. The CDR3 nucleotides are TGTGCCAGCAGTCCCGGACAGATCACAGATACGCAGTATTTT. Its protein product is CASSPGQITDTQYF.

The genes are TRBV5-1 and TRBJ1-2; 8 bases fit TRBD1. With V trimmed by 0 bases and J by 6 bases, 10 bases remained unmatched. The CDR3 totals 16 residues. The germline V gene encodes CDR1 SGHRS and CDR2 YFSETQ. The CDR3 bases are TGCGCCAGCAGCTTGGGGACAGGGCAACTACATCATGGCTACACCTTC. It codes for CASSLGTGQLHHGYTF.